This record concerns one TCR beta chain sequence. What it binds is not known. Other DNA sequences in the sample encode the same CDR3. Sorted-subset replicate PCRs used about 200 ng of genomic DNA. This amount corresponded to about 30,000 T cell genomes. Produced via immunoSEQ multiplex PCR; TCRdb's table is partial and in-frame only. The data contain 2 million to 2.5 million clones, nearly 97% of them seen just once; the ten biggest clones take up around 0.13%. The CDR3 has 12 residues. V lost 4 bases, J lost 4 bases, and 7 bases lay in between. Germline-derived CDR1 and CDR2 are SNHLY and FYNNEI. This sample is drawn from a study of shared clonotypes between healthy human individuals. Overall study results and limits: Clonotypes which were not shared had lower generation probabilities than clonotypes that all four donors shared. Represented genetic and exposure-history diversity was restricted by having few donors.

The material sequenced was naive CD4+ T cells sorted from blood. Documented subset: CD45RA+ positively selected. The clonotype comes from a young man in good health. The V gene is TRBV2, the J gene TRBJ2-5; D uncertain. The CDR3 region has the DNA TGTGCCAGCAGTGTAGGAGTAGAGACCCAGTACTTC. It encodes CASSVGVETQYF.